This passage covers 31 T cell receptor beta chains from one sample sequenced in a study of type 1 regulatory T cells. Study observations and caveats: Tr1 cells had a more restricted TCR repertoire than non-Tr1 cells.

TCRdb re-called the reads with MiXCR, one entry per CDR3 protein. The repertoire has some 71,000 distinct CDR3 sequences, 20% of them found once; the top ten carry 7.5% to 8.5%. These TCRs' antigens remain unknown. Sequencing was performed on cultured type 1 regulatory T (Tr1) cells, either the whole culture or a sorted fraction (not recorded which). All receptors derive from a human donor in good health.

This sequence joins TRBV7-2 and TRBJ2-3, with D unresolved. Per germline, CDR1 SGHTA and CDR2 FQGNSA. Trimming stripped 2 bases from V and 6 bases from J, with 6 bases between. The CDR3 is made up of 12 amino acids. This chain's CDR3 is CASSLSKDTQYF. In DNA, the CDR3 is TGTGCCAGCAGCTTATCTAAGGATACGCAGTATTTT.

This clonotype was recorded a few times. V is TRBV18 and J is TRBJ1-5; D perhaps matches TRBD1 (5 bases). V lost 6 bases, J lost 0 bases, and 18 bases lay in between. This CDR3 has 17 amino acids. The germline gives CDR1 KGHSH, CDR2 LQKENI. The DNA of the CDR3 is TGTGCCAGCTCGCCTCAAATTTCAGGGAGTAGCAATCAGCCCCAGCATTTT. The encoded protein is CASSPQISGSSNQPQHF.

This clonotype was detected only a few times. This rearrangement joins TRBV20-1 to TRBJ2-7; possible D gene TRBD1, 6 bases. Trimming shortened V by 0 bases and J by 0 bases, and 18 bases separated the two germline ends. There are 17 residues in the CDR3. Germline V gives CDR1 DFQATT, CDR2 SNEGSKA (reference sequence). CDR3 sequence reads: CSARDLISTGRSYEQYF. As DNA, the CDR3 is TGCAGTGCTAGAGATTTAATTTCGACAGGCCGCTCCTACGAGCAGTACTTC.

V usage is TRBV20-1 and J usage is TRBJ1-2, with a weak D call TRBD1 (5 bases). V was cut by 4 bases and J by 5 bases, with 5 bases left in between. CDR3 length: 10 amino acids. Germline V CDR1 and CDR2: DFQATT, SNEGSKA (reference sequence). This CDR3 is CSATGYGYTF. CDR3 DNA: TGCAGTGCTACAGGGTATGGCTACACCTTC.

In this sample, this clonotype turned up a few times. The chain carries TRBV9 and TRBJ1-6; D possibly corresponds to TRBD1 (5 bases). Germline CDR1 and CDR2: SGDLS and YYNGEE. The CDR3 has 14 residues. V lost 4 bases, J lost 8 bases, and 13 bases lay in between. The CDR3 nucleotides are TGTGCCAGCAGCCCGTTGGGGGGGTATTCACCCCTCCACTTT. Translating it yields CASSPLGGYSPLHF.

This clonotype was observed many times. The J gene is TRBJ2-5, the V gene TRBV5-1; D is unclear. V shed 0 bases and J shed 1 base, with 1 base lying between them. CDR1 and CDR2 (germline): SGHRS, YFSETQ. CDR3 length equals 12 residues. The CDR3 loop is CASSLGQETQYF. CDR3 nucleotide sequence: TGCGCCAGCAGCTTGGGCCAAGAGACCCAGTACTTC.

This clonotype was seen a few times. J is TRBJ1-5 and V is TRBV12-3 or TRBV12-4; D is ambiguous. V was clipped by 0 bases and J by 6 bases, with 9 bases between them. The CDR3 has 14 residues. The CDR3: CASSLAPGFQPQHF. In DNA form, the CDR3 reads TGTGCCAGCAGTTTAGCGCCGGGGTTTCAGCCCCAGCATTTT.

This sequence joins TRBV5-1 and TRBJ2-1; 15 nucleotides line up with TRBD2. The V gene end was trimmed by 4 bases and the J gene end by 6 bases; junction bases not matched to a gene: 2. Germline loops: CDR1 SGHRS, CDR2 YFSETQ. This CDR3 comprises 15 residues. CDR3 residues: CASSAGLAGGNEQFF. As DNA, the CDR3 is TGCGCCAGCAGCGCGGGACTAGCGGGAGGCAATGAGCAGTTCTTC.

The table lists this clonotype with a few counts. CDR3 bases: TGTGCCAGTAGTATCGGTGCCAGTCAAGAGACCCAGTACTTC. Translation gives CASSIGASQETQYF. The J gene is TRBJ2-5, the V gene TRBV19; D is unresolved. Germline values: CDR1 LNHDA, CDR2 SQIVND (reference sequence). This CDR3 has 14 amino acids. Trimming removed 3 bases from V and 2 bases from J, with 10 bases in between. Looking up the rest from reference TRBV19 and TRBJ2-5 gives the full variable domain: DGGITQSPKYLFRKEGQNVTLSCEQNLNHDAMYWYRQDPGQGLRLIYYSQIVNDFQKGDIAEGYSVSREKKESFPLTVTSAQKNPTAFYLCASSIGASQETQYFGPGTRLLVL.

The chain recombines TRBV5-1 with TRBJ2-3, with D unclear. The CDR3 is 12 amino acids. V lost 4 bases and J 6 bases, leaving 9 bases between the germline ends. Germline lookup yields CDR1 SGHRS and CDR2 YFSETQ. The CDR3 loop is CASSIGKDTQYF. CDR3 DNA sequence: TGCGCCAGCAGCATAGGAAAGGATACGCAGTATTTT.

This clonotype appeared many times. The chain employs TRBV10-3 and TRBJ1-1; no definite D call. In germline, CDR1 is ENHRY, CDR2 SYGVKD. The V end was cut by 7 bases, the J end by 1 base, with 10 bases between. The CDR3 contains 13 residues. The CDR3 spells CAITPRENTEAFF. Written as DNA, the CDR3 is TGTGCCATCACTCCGCGGGAGAACACTGAAGCTTTCTTT.

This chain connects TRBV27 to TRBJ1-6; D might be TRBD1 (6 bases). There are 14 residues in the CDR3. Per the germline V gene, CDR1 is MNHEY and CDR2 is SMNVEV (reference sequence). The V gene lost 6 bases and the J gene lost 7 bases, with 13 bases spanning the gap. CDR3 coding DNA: TGTGCCAGCAGCCCAGGGGCGCAGAATTCACCCCTCCACTTT. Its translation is CASSPGAQNSPLHF.

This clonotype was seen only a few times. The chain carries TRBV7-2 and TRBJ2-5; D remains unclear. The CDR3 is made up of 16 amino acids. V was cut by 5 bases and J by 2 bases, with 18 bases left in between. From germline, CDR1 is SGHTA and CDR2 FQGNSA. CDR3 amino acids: CASSPTSRRFQETQYF. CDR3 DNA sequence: TGTGCCAGCAGCCCGACAAGTAGGCGGTTTCAAGAGACCCAGTACTTC. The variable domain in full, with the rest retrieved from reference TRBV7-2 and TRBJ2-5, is GAGVSQSPSNKVTEKGKDVELRCDPISGHTALYWYRQSLGQGLEFLIYFQGNSAPDKSGLPSDRFSAERTGGSVSTLTIQRTQQEDSAVYLCASSPTSRRFQETQYFGPGTRLLVL.

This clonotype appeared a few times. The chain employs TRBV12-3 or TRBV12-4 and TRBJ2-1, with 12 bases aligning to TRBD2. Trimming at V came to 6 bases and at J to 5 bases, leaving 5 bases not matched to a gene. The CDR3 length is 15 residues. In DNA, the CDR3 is TGTGCCAGCAGGACTAGCGGGAGCCCCCACAATGAGCAGTTCTTC. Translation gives CASRTSGSPHNEQFF.

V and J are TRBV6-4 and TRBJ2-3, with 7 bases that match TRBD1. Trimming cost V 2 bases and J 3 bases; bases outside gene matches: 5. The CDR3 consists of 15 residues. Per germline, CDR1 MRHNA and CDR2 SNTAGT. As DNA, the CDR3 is TGTGCCAGCAGTGACCGACAGGGTTTTACAGATACGCAGTATTTT. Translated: CASSDRQGFTDTQYF.

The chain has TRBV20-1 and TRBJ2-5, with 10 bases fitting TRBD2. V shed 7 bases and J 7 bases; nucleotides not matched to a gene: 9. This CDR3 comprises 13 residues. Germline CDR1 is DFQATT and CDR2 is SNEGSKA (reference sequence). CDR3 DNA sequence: TGCAGTGTCCTCCCTAGCGGGAGTGGGACCCAGTACTTC. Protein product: CSVLPSGSGTQYF.

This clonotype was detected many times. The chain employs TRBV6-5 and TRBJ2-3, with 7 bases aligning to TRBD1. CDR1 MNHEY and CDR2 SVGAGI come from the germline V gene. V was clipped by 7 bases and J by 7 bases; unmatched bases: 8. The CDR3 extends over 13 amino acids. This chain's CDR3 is CASTTGASNTQYF. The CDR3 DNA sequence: TGTGCCAGCACAACAGGGGCGTCGAATACGCAGTATTTT.

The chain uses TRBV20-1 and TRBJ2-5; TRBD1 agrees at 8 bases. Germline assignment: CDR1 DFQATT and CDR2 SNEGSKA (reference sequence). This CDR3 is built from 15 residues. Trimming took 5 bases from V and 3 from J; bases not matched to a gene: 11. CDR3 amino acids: CSADQYRGSKETQYF. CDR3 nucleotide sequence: TGCAGTGCTGACCAATACAGGGGGTCCAAAGAGACCCAGTACTTC.

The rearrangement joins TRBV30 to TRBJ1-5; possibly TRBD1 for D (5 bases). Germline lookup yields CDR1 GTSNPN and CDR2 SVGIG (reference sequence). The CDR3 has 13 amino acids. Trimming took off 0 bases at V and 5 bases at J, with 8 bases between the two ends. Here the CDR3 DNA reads TGTGCCTGGAGTGTCGGGGCCGATCAGCCCCAGCATTTT. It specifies CAWSVGADQPQHF. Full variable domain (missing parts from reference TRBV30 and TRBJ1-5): SQTIHQWPATLVQPVGSPLSLECTVEGTSNPNLYWYRQAAGRGLQLLFYSVGIGQISSEVPQNLSASRPQDRQFILSSKKLLLSDSGFYLCAWSVGADQPQHFGDGTRLSIL.

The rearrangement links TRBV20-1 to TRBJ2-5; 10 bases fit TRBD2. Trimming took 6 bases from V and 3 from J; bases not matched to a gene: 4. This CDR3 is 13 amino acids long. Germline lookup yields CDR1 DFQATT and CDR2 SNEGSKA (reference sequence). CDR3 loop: CSAPLAGEETQYF. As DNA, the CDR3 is TGCAGTGCGCCTCTAGCGGGGGAAGAGACCCAGTACTTC.

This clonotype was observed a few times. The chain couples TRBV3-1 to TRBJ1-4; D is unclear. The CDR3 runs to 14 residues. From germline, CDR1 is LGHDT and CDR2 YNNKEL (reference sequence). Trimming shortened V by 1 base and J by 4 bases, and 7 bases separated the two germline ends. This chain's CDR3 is CASSQGRINEKLFF. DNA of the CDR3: TGTGCCAGCAGCCAAGGTAGAATTAATGAAAAACTGTTTTTT.

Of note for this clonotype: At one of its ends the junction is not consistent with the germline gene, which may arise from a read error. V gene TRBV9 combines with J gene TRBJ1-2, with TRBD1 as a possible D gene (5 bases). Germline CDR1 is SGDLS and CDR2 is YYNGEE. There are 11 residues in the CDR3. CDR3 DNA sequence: TGTGCCAGCAGCGTGGAGGGGACGCCTAGCTTC. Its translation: CASSVEGTPSF.

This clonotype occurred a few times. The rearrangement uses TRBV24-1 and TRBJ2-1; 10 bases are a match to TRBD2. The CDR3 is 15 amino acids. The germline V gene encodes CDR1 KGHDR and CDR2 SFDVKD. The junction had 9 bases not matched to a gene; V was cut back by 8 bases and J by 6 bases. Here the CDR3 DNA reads TGTGCCACCACGGCAAGCGGGAGGGTTCCCAATGAGCAGTTCTTC. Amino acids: CATTASGRVPNEQFF.

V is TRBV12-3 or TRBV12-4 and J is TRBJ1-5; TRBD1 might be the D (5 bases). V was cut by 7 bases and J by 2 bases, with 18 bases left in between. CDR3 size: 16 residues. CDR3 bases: TGTGCCAGCACCTTGGGGGTAGCGGGCGGCAATCAGCCCCAGCATTTT. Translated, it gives CASTLGVAGGNQPQHF.

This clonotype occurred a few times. Here the CDR3 DNA reads TGCGCCAGCAGCGCACGGACTCAGAAAGGTAGCGGGGAGCTGTTTTTT. Residues: CASSARTQKGSGELFF. The rearrangement joins TRBV4-1 to TRBJ2-2; D may be TRBD2 (5 bases). The CDR3 has 16 amino acids. V was trimmed by 5 bases and J by 7 bases, leaving 20 bases between them. Germline V CDR1 and CDR2: MGHRA, YSYEKL.

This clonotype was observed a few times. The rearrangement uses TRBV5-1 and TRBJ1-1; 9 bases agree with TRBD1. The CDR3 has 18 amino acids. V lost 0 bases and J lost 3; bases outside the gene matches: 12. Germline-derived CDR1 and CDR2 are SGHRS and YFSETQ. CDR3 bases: TGCGCCAGCAGCTTGGGGGGACAGGGTAGGTACGCAGACACTGAAGCTTTCTTT. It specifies CASSLGGQGRYADTEAFF. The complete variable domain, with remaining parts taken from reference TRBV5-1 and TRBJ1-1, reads KAGVTQTPRYLIKTRGQQVTLSCSPISGHRSVSWYQQTPGQGLQFLFEYFSETQRNKGNFPGRFSGRQFSNSRSEMNVSTLELGDSALYLCASSLGGQGRYADTEAFFGQGTRLTVV.

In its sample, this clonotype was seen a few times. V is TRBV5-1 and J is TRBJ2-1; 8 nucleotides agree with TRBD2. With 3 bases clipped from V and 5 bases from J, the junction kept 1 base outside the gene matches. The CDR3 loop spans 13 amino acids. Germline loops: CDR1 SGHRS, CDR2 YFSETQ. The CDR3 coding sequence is TGCGCCAGCAGCTCGGGACTAGACAATGAGCAGTTCTTC. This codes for CASSSGLDNEQFF.

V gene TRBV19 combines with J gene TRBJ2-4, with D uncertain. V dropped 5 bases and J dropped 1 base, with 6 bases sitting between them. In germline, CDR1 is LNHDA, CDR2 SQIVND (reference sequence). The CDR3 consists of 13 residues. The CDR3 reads CASSPRAKNIQYF. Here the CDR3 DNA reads TGTGCCAGTAGTCCCAGGGCCAAAAACATTCAGTACTTC.

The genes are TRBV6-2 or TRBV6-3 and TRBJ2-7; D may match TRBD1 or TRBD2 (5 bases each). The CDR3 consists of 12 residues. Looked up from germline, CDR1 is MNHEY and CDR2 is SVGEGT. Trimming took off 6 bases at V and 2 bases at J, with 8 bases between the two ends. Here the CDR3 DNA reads TGTGCCAGCAGCGGGGCCACCTACGAGCAGTACTTC. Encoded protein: CASSGATYEQYF.

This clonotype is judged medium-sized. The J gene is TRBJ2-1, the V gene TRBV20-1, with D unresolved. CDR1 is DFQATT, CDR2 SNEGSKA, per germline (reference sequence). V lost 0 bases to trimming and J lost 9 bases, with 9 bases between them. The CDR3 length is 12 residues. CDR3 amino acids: CSARETILEQFF. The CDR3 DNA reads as TGCAGTGCTAGAGAGACCATACTTGAGCAGTTCTTC.

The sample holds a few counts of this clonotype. CDR3 bases: TGTGCCAGCAGCTCTTCAGCGGGTATCACAGATACGCAGTATTTT. Translated, it gives CASSSSAGITDTQYF. The genes are TRBV5-5 and TRBJ2-3; D is perhaps TRBD2 (6 bases). V gave up 3 bases and J gave up 2 bases, with 13 bases separating them. CDR1 SGHKS and CDR2 YYEKEE come from the germline V gene (reference sequence). The CDR3 has 15 residues.